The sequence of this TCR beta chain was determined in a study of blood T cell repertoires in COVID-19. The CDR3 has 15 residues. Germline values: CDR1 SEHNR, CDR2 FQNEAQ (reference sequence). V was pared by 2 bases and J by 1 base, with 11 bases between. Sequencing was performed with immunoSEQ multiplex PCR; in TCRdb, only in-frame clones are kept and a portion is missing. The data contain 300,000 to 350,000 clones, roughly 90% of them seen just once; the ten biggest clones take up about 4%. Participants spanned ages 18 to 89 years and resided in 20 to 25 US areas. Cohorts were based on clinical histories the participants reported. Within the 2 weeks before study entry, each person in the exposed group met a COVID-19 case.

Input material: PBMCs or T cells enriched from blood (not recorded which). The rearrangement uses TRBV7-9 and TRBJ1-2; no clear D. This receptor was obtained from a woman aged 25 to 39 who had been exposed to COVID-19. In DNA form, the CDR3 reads TGTGCCAGCAGCTTATTGAGGGAGGTTAACTATGGCTACACCTTC. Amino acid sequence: CASSLLREVNYGYTF.